A single sample is the source of the 30 T cell receptor beta chains below, sequenced in a study of radiotherapy plus CTLA-4 blockade in lung cancer. Using immunoSEQ multiplex PCR, the repertoire was profiled, and TCRdb retains in-frame clones only, with some absent. The repertoire holds 55,000 to 80,000 clones, with approximately 80% as singletons. Material: peripheral blood, obtained from a patient treated with radiotherapy plus ipilimumab. The receptor set was obtained from a human donor with non-small cell lung cancer who had a complete response to radiotherapy plus ipilimumab.

The chain is built from TRBV21-1 and TRBJ1-1. TRBV21-1 corresponds to a pseudogene. The CDR3 has 15 amino acids. The CDR3 DNA is TGTGCCAGCAGCAAAGAGGAGGGGCATAACACTGAAGCTTTCTTT. Protein product: CASSKEEGHNTEAFF.

This chain links TRBV5-1 with TRBJ2-6; D is unclear. Germline V lookup: CDR1 SGHRS, CDR2 YFSETQ. The V end was cut by 4 bases, the J end by 3 bases, with 14 bases between. The CDR3 contains 16 residues. The CDR3: CASSTGQPLGANVLTF. CDR3 sequence (DNA): TGCGCCAGCAGCACTGGTCAGCCCCTTGGGGCCAACGTCCTGACTTTC.

The chain is built from TRBV5-1 and TRBJ2-1, with 8 bases aligning to TRBD1. The CDR3 covers 16 residues. CDR1 SGHRS and CDR2 YFSETQ come from the germline V gene. V trimming: 1 base; J trimming: 5 bases; junction bases outside the gene matches: 8. CDR3 DNA sequence: TGCGCCAGCAGCTTGCCGGGGACAGGATCAAACAATGAGCAGTTCTTC. Translating gives CASSLPGTGSNNEQFF.

The chain combines TRBV9 with TRBJ2-5; D unclear. Trimming removed 2 bases from V and 2 bases from J, with 16 bases in between. The CDR3 loop spans 16 amino acids. Germline values: CDR1 SGDLS, CDR2 YYNGEE. The CDR3 DNA sequence: TGTGCCAGCAGCGTGACCTCGAATGGGGTACAAGAGACCCAGTACTTC. Translation gives CASSVTSNGVQETQYF.

This clone was picked up one time. This chain uses TRBV6-1 with TRBJ1-2; a weak D match, TRBD1 (6 bases). V lost 6 bases and J lost 4, with 18 bases in between. Germline V gene lookup returns CDR1 MNHNS and CDR2 SASEGT. There are 15 residues in the CDR3. The CDR3 reads CASRTGSQGSYGYTF. Written as DNA, the CDR3 is TGTGCCAGCAGAACAGGGTCCCAGGGGTCCTATGGCTACACCTTC.

The V call is TRBV5-6, the J call TRBJ2-7, with a tentative D call TRBD1 (6 bases). Trimming stripped 3 bases from V and 1 base from J, with 14 bases between. Per the germline V gene, CDR1 is SGHDT and CDR2 is YYEEEE. This CDR3 is 15 amino acids long. The CDR3 DNA reads TGTGCCAGCAGCTCAACAGGGTTATCATCCTACGAGCAGTACGTC. As protein: CASSSTGLSSYEQYV.

This chain connects TRBV7-9 to TRBJ1-2, with D possibly being TRBD1 (5 bases). V shed 0 bases and J shed 6 bases, with 8 bases lying between them. There are 13 residues in the CDR3. Germline V CDR1 and CDR2: SEHNR, FQNEAQ (reference sequence). The CDR3 region is CASSLAEGDGYTF. DNA of the CDR3: TGTGCCAGCAGCTTAGCCGAAGGGGATGGCTACACCTTC.

This rearrangement joins TRBV30 to TRBJ2-1; D is ambiguous. The CDR3 is 12 amino acids. CDR1 is GTSNPN, CDR2 SVGIG, per germline (reference sequence). Trimming pared 2 bases from V and 3 bases from J, leaving 5 bases between. CDR3 coding DNA: TGTGCCTGGAGTCTTAACTACAATGAGCAGTTCTTC. Protein: CAWSLNYNEQFF.

This clone appeared once. The chain is built from TRBV7-6 and TRBJ2-5, with 8 bases matching TRBD1. The length of the CDR3 is 14 residues. CDR1 is SGHVS and CDR2 is FNYEAQ in the germline V gene. V shed 5 bases and J 4 bases; nucleotides not matched to a gene: 6. The CDR3 DNA reads TGTGCCAGCAGCCTGGGACAGGCGGGAGAGACCCAGTACTTC. This encodes CASSLGQAGETQYF.

There are a few counts of this clone. This chain links TRBV4-3 with TRBJ1-2; 10 bases line up with TRBD1. The trim removed 0 bases at V and 4 bases at J, leaving 2 bases unmatched. The CDR3 has 15 residues. Germline lookup yields CDR1 LGHNA and CDR2 YSLEER. This chain's CDR3 is CASSQERDRGYGYTF. CDR3 DNA sequence: TGCGCCAGCAGCCAAGAAAGGGACAGGGGCTATGGCTACACCTTC.

The genes are TRBV16 and TRBJ1-5, with 8 bases identical to TRBD1. Germline values: CDR1 KGHSY, CDR2 FQNENV. The CDR3 is 19 amino acids. V trimming: 0 bases; J trimming: 1 base; junction bases outside the gene matches: 11. The CDR3 sequence is CASSQSTQGVIGSNQPQHF. The CDR3 DNA reads TGTGCCAGCAGCCAATCAACACAGGGGGTGATTGGGAGCAATCAGCCCCAGCATTTT.

The rearrangement links TRBV6-1 to TRBJ2-7; D is undetermined. The CDR3 spans 14 residues. CDR1 is MNHNS, CDR2 SASEGT, per germline. The V and J ends lost 1 base and 0 bases respectively, with 7 bases between them. The CDR3 here is CASSEVRSSYEQYF. CDR3 nucleotide sequence: TGTGCCAGCAGTGAAGTCAGGAGCTCCTACGAGCAGTACTTC.

The chain couples TRBV19 to TRBJ1-1; 9 bases align to TRBD1. Germline-derived CDR1 and CDR2 are LNHDA and SQIVND (reference sequence). The CDR3 consists of 15 residues. V lost 3 bases to trimming and J lost 5 bases; unmatched junction nucleotides: 7. DNA for the CDR3: TGTGCCAGTAGTATTAAGACAGGGGGAACAACTGAAGCTTTCTTT. Amino acid sequence: CASSIKTGGTTEAFF.

Many counts were recorded for this clone. Here the CDR3 reads CASSQARSHNSPLHF. The CDR3 region has the DNA TGCGCCAGCAGCCAAGCCAGGAGCCATAATTCACCCCTCCACTTT. This rearrangement joins TRBV4-3 to TRBJ1-6; D not resolved. Trimming left V 1 base short and J 5 bases short, with 9 bases between. The CDR3 loop spans 15 amino acids. Germline V gene sequence: CDR1 LGHNA, CDR2 YSLEER.

V and J are TRBV30 and TRBJ2-7; D is ambiguous. Germline assignment: CDR1 GTSNPN and CDR2 SVGIG (reference sequence). The CDR3 totals 13 residues. Trimming shortened V by 4 bases and J by 2 bases, and 12 bases separated the two germline ends. CDR3 residues: CAWTADSPYEQYF. The CDR3, as DNA: TGTGCCTGGACGGCGGATAGTCCCTACGAGCAGTACTTC.

This chain uses TRBV11-2 with TRBJ2-3; D call uncertain. CDR1 and CDR2 from the germline V gene are SGHAT and FQNNGV. This CDR3 region has 13 residues. Between the trimmed V and J ends, which lost 3 bases and 6 bases, there was a span of 10 bases. CDR3 sequence reads: CASSFGTRDTQYF. The CDR3 bases are TGTGCCAGCAGCTTCGGAACCCGGGATACGCAGTATTTT.

This clone was seen only a few times. This chain connects TRBV6-6 to TRBJ1-5; TRBD1 might be the D (6 bases). The germline CDR1 and CDR2 sequences are MNHNY and SVGAGI (reference sequence). The V end lost 6 bases, the J end lost 0 bases, and 12 bases lay between the germline ends. This CDR3 is 15 amino acids long. DNA for the CDR3: TGTGCCAGCAGGCCAACAGGGAATAGCAATCAGCCCCAGCATTTT. Translating it yields CASRPTGNSNQPQHF.

This clone occurred once. The V and J genes are TRBV18 and TRBJ1-5, with D possibly being TRBD1 (6 bases). The germline V and J ends were trimmed by 6 bases and 0 bases, with 21 bases remaining between them. Germline assignment: CDR1 KGHSH and CDR2 LQKENI. The CDR3 consists of 18 residues. The CDR3 DNA is TGTGCCAGCTCTCAAAACGGCCAGGGGAGAAATAGCAATCAGCCCCAGCATTTT. It yields the protein CASSQNGQGRNSNQPQHF.

J is TRBJ1-2 and V is TRBV19, with D maybe TRBD1 (5 bases). V shed 7 bases and J shed 2 bases, with 11 bases lying between them. In germline, CDR1 is LNHDA, CDR2 SQIVND (reference sequence). The CDR3 extends over 13 amino acids. The CDR3 is CASNPTENYGYTF. In DNA form, the CDR3 reads TGTGCCAGTAACCCGACAGAAAACTATGGCTACACCTTC.

The chain recombines TRBV7-6 with TRBJ2-2; TRBD1 matches 10 bases. After removal of 1 base from V and 1 base from J, the junction contained 3 bases not matched to a gene. This CDR3 contains 17 residues. CDR1 is SGHVS and CDR2 is FNYEAQ in the germline V gene. The CDR3 DNA sequence: TGTGCCAGCAGCTTAGGGCGGGACAGGGGGAACACCGGGGAGCTGTTTTTT. Protein product: CASSLGRDRGNTGELFF. The full variable domain, its missing parts supplied by reference TRBV7-6 and TRBJ2-2, is GAGVSQSPRYKVTKRGQDVALRCDPISGHVSLYWYRQALGQGPEFLTYFNYEAQQDKSGLPNDRFSAERPEGSISTLTIQRTEQRDSAMYRCASSLGRDRGNTGELFFGEGSRLTVL.

This chain links TRBV7-8 with TRBJ2-1, with 8 bases matching TRBD2. The J segment lost 6 bases and the V segment lost 2 bases, leaving 9 bases of the junction unmatched. This CDR3 is 16 amino acids long. CDR1 and CDR2 (germline): SGHVS, FQNEAQ. CDR3 amino acids: CASSLRQLAVPNEQFF. The CDR3 DNA is TGTGCCAGCAGCTTAAGACAACTAGCGGTCCCCAATGAGCAGTTCTTC. Using reference TRBV7-8 and TRBJ2-1 for the parts outside the CDR3, the full variable domain is GAGVSQSPRYKVAKRGQDVALRCDPISGHVSLFWYQQALGQGPEFLTYFQNEAQLDKSGLPSDRFFAERPEGSVSTLKIQRTQQEDSAVYLCASSLRQLAVPNEQFFGPGTRLTVL.

This CDR3 reads CASSEGREGTEAFF. CDR3 DNA: TGCGCCAGCAGTGAAGGCAGGGAGGGCACTGAAGCTTTCTTT. The V gene is TRBV10-1, the J gene TRBJ1-1, with a possible D match to TRBD1 (5 bases). Germline CDR1 reads WNHNN; CDR2 reads SYGVQD (reference sequence). CDR3 size: 14 residues. The V end lost 3 bases, the J end lost 4 bases, and 12 bases lay between the germline ends.

This chain connects TRBV7-9 to TRBJ1-1; TRBD1 might be the D (5 bases). Germline lookup yields CDR1 SEHNR and CDR2 FQNEAQ (reference sequence). V lost 1 base and J lost 1, with 13 bases in between. The CDR3 covers 16 residues. The CDR3 region is CASSLGAGRRNTEAFF. The CDR3 DNA sequence: TGTGCCAGCAGCTTAGGGGCAGGGAGAAGGAACACTGAAGCTTTCTTT.

This clone came up once. The chain recombines TRBV11-2 with TRBJ2-1; D is tentatively TRBD1 or TRBD2 (5 bases each). This CDR3 is 15 amino acids long. Germline values: CDR1 SGHAT, CDR2 FQNNGV. V lost 5 bases to trimming and J lost 6 bases, with 17 bases between them. In DNA, the CDR3 is TGTGCCAGCAGCGCTACACGGGGCGGAGTCAATGAGCAGTTCTTC. The encoded protein is CASSATRGGVNEQFF.

The genes are TRBV7-2 and TRBJ1-2; 7 positions agree with TRBD1. The CDR3 loop spans 13 amino acids. Looked up from germline, CDR1 is SGHTA and CDR2 is FQGNSA. J lost 3 bases, V lost 6 bases, and 4 bases had no gene match. The CDR3 region is CASRKGTDYGYTF. Here the CDR3 DNA reads TGTGCCAGCAGAAAGGGGACAGACTATGGCTACACCTTC.

This clone turned up a few times. The chain combines TRBV19 with TRBJ2-3; D may be TRBD2 (5 bases). The ends were cut back, 7 bases at V and 4 bases at J, with 15 bases in the middle. Germline V gene data show CDR1 as LNHDA and CDR2 as SQIVND (reference sequence). The CDR3 runs to 14 residues. CDR3 region: CASNHVPGADTQYF. The CDR3 DNA follows: TGTGCCAGTAATCACGTGCCCGGGGCAGATACGCAGTATTTT.

The rearrangement uses TRBV19 and TRBJ1-5, with TRBD1 matching 9 bases. CDR3 length equals 16 residues. Germline CDR1 reads LNHDA; CDR2 reads SQIVND (reference sequence). With V trimmed by 0 bases and J by 9 bases, 9 bases remained unmatched. The CDR3 protein is CASSIEGQGYKGPQHF. CDR3 sequence (DNA): TGTGCCAGTAGTATAGAGGGACAGGGCTACAAGGGGCCCCAGCATTTT.

The J gene is TRBJ2-5, the V gene TRBV11-2; TRBD2 agrees at 8 bases. The germline gives CDR1 SGHAT, CDR2 FQNNGV. This CDR3 comprises 13 residues. V lost 4 bases, J lost 6 bases, and 4 bases stayed unmatched. The CDR3 nucleotides are TGTGCCAGCAGCTACACGGGGGGGAAGACCCAGTACTTC. As protein: CASSYTGGKTQYF.

The rearrangement links TRBV14 to TRBJ1-3, with D perhaps TRBD1 (5 bases). Germline V lookup: CDR1 SGHDN, CDR2 FVKESK. V was trimmed by 0 bases and J by 2 bases, leaving 11 bases between them. CDR3 length: 16 amino acids. Here the CDR3 reads CASSQDQGLTGNTIYF. The CDR3 coding sequence is TGTGCCAGCAGCCAAGACCAGGGACTAACTGGAAACACCATATATTTT.

This chain joins TRBV7-8 and TRBJ2-7; 7 positions agree with TRBD2. V lost 4 bases and J lost 3; bases outside the gene matches: 15. The CDR3 consists of 17 residues. Looked up from germline, CDR1 is SGHVS and CDR2 is FQNEAQ. CDR3 in DNA: TGTGCCAGCAGCTCTCCCCTTCGAATGGGAGGGGTCTACGAGCAGTACGTC. This encodes CASSSPLRMGGVYEQYV.